This TCR beta chain was sequenced during a study of persistence of HIV-infected CD4 T cells. The germline V gene has CDR1 WNHNN and CDR2 SYGVQD (reference sequence). This CDR3 region has 14 residues. V shed 6 bases and J 6 bases; nucleotides not matched to a gene: 8. Regarding this clone: The antigen is undetermined.

Lysates of CMV-infected fibroblasts at approximately 9.6 ug/mL stimulated these cells. Memory cells lacking CD40L and CD69 with high CD45RO were sorted. The libraries were made with immunoSEQ version 4 in survey mode. Method: immunoSEQ multiplex PCR; TCRdb's copy keeps in-frame clones and lacks some. The sample contains about 48,000 clones, approximately 72% of which appear only once. The source of this sequence is an adult man with HIV who was CMV-seropositive. V usage is TRBV10-1 and J usage is TRBJ2-7, with 10 bases identical to TRBD1. The source material was CD4+ T cells sorted from PBMCs after approximately 18-hour stimulation, sampled from a patient who received antiretroviral therapy. The CDR3 protein is CASRGGQGRVEQYF. The CDR3 DNA follows: TGCGCCAGCAGGGGGGGACAGGGGAGGGTCGAGCAGTACTTC.